Following are 14 T cell receptor beta chains from one sample sequenced in a study of T cell repertoires in cytomegalovirus infection. TCRdb fed the reads into MiXCR, producing one record per CDR3 protein. The sample lists some 680,000 distinct CDR3 sequences, about 40% occurring once. The sequencing input was PBMCs. These TCRs come from a human donor in good health (CMV status not recorded). Some clones in this sample may be carry-over from other donors' samples.

Here the CDR3 DNA reads TGTGCCAGCAGTCTCCAGGTGCATGAAGCTTTCTTT. This encodes CASSLQVHEAFF. The V and J genes are TRBV28 and TRBJ1-1; no clear D. The V end was cut by 5 bases, the J end by 7 bases, with 11 bases between. From germline, CDR1 is MDHEN and CDR2 SYDVKM. The CDR3 spans 12 residues.

This clonotype was found a few times. The CDR3 region is CASSLSLGQLNTEAFF. In DNA, the CDR3 is TGTGCCAGCAGCCTGAGTCTGGGACAGCTGAACACTGAAGCTTTCTTT. The chain uses TRBV11-1 and TRBJ1-1; 7 positions agree with TRBD1. V lost 5 bases and J lost 0; bases outside the gene matches: 9. Germline V gives CDR1 SGHAT, CDR2 FQDESV (reference sequence). This CDR3 is 16 amino acids long.

This clonotype was recorded at least ten times. The chain joins TRBV10-2 to TRBJ1-1, with TRBD1 as a possible D gene (5 bases). Germline V gene sequence: CDR1 WSHSY, CDR2 SAAADI. The CDR3 length is 13 residues. The germline V and J ends were trimmed by 2 bases and 5 bases, with 9 bases remaining between them. The CDR3 sequence: CASSEGRGTEAFF. Here the CDR3 DNA reads TGCGCCAGCAGTGAGGGAAGGGGAACTGAAGCTTTCTTT.

The table lists this clonotype with many counts. V usage is TRBV7-2 and J usage is TRBJ2-5; TRBD1 matches 9 bases. J was trimmed by 4 bases and V by 4 bases; bases with no gene match: 10. Germline V gives CDR1 SGHTA, CDR2 FQGNSA. This CDR3 region has 16 residues. The CDR3 DNA sequence: TGTGCCAGCAGCTACGGCTCCGGGACAGGGCGAGAGACCCAGTACTTC. Amino acid sequence: CASSYGSGTGRETQYF.

A few counts support this clonotype. This chain connects TRBV28 to TRBJ2-7; possibly TRBD2 for D (6 bases). V dropped 3 bases and J dropped 0 bases, with 15 bases sitting between them. The CDR3 loop spans 16 amino acids. CDR1 is MDHEN and CDR2 is SYDVKM in the germline V gene. Written as DNA, the CDR3 is TGTGCCAGCAGTTTCGCAGGAGGGCCGTCCTCCTACGAGCAGTACTTC. It specifies CASSFAGGPSSYEQYF.

The chain uses TRBV5-1 and TRBJ2-3, with 13 bases matching TRBD2. The CDR3 has 16 residues. J gave up 6 bases and V 4 bases, and 8 bases lay outside the gene matches. Germline V gives CDR1 SGHRS, CDR2 YFSETQ. The chain's CDR3 is CASSPEGLAGPDTQYF. The DNA of the CDR3 is TGCGCCAGCAGCCCGGAGGGACTAGCGGGACCTGATACGCAGTATTTT. The complete variable domain, with remaining parts taken from reference TRBV5-1 and TRBJ2-3, reads KAGVTQTPRYLIKTRGQQVTLSCSPISGHRSVSWYQQTPGQGLQFLFEYFSETQRNKGNFPGRFSGRQFSNSRSEMNVSTLELGDSALYLCASSPEGLAGPDTQYFGPGTRLTVL.

This clonotype has more than one count but fewer than ten. The chain joins TRBV20-1 to TRBJ2-1, with 10 positions matching TRBD2. The CDR3 contains 18 residues. Per the germline V gene, CDR1 is DFQATT and CDR2 is SNEGSKA (reference sequence). V shed 0 bases and J 2 bases; nucleotides not matched to a gene: 10. The CDR3 loop is CSARDTTRLAGPYNEQFF. The CDR3 bases are TGCAGTGCTAGAGATACCACCCGACTAGCGGGCCCCTACAATGAGCAGTTCTTC.

The V call is TRBV28, the J call TRBJ2-1; either TRBD1 or TRBD2 may fit D (5 bases each). The CDR3 is made up of 15 amino acids. The germline V gene has CDR1 MDHEN and CDR2 SYDVKM. With 3 bases removed from V and 5 bases from J, the gap between germline ends came to 14 bases. CDR3 protein: CASSFGWGTDNEQFF. The CDR3 DNA is TGTGCCAGCAGTTTCGGGTGGGGGACGGACAATGAGCAGTTCTTC.

J is TRBJ2-2 and V is TRBV19, with 9 nucleotides matching TRBD1. Trimming at V came to 8 bases and at J to 2 bases, leaving 3 bases not matched to a gene. CDR1 and CDR2 (germline): LNHDA, SQIVND (reference sequence). This CDR3 region has 14 residues. The CDR3 DNA is TGTGCCAGTGAACAGGGGGCCAACACCGGGGAGCTGTTTTTT. This codes for CASEQGANTGELFF.

This clonotype was seen ten or more times. The chain combines TRBV7-2 with TRBJ2-1; D call uncertain. This CDR3 is 16 amino acids long. Trimming removed 1 base from V and 2 bases from J, with 12 bases in between. Germline V gene sequence: CDR1 SGHTA, CDR2 FQGNSA. Here the CDR3 reads CASSLGVGLPYNEQFF. CDR3 DNA sequence: TGTGCCAGCAGCTTAGGAGTCGGTCTCCCCTACAATGAGCAGTTCTTC. Drawing the rest from reference TRBV7-2 and TRBJ2-1, the complete variable domain is GAGVSQSPSNKVTEKGKDVELRCDPISGHTALYWYRQSLGQGLEFLIYFQGNSAPDKSGLPSDRFSAERTGGSVSTLTIQRTQQEDSAVYLCASSLGVGLPYNEQFFGPGTRLTVL.

This clonotype was recorded many times. The rearrangement uses TRBV6-1 and TRBJ1-5; D is possibly TRBD1 (5 bases). V was clipped by 6 bases and J by 9 bases, with 15 bases between them. Germline loops: CDR1 MNHNS, CDR2 SASEGT. There are 13 residues in the CDR3. The CDR3 loop reads CASSRDGNAPQHF. Written as DNA, the CDR3 is TGTGCCAGCAGCCGGGACGGCAATGCGCCCCAGCATTTT.

This clonotype was picked up many times. The gene calls are TRBV12-3 or TRBV12-4 and TRBJ2-3; no clear D. The CDR3 runs to 16 residues. V was clipped by 8 bases and J by 0 bases, with 18 bases between them. CDR3 bases: TGTGCCAGCCGTGAAGAGGCCTTCACTAGCACAGATACGCAGTATTTT. Translation gives CASREEAFTSTDTQYF.

This clonotype was observed once. This could be a read error, since a much larger clone is one nucleotide away. This chain links TRBV7-2 with TRBJ2-3; D is uncertain. CDR3 length equals 15 residues. Germline values: CDR1 SGHTA, CDR2 FQGNSA. V lost 2 bases and J 4 bases, leaving 13 bases between the germline ends. The CDR3 loop reads CASSLKYSTSDTQYF. The DNA of the CDR3 is TGTGCCAGCAGCTTAAAGTATTCAACGTCAGATACGCAGTATTTT.

V and J are TRBV7-6 and TRBJ1-5, with D uncertain. V was clipped by 1 base and J by 7 bases, with 11 bases between them. The CDR3 is 14 residues long. CDR1 is SGHVS and CDR2 is FNYEAQ in the germline V gene. This CDR3 reads CASSLEAKGQPQHF. CDR3 sequence (DNA): TGTGCCAGCAGCTTAGAGGCGAAGGGCCAGCCCCAGCATTTT.